The sequence of this T cell receptor beta chain was determined in a study of cytomegalovirus exposure and HLA in healthy donors. The study's findings and limits: Under in vitro conditions, a few CMV-associated chains were confirmed as specific for CMV antigens. When a later analysis compared HLA-associated TCR beta chains with equally common others, the HLA-associated chains turned out to be more clonally expanded and to have lower generation probabilities. The presence/absence work took it that sequencing depth was about the same across donors. Within an earlier analysis, most TCR beta V segments proved productive either about 87% or about 30% of the time.

After removal of 6 bases from V and 5 bases from J, the junction contained 4 bases not matched to a gene. The CDR3 totals 14 residues. CDR1 and CDR2 from the germline V gene are ENHRY and SYGVKD. Amplification used 60 Vbeta primers and 13 Jbeta primers. The data were produced by immunoSEQ multiplex PCR, yet TCRdb's version contains in-frame clones alone and is incomplete. The table shows hundreds of thousands of clones, with around 80% occurring only once. In regard to this clone: Antigen unknown.

The chain uses TRBV10-3 and TRBJ2-1; TRBD1 matches 10 bases. The source of this sequence is a woman aged 55-69 years in good health and CMV-seropositive. The sample consisted of PBMCs. The CDR3 DNA sequence: TGTGCCATCAGGCCGGGACAGGGGAACAATGAGCAGTTCTTC. It translates to CAIRPGQGNNEQFF.